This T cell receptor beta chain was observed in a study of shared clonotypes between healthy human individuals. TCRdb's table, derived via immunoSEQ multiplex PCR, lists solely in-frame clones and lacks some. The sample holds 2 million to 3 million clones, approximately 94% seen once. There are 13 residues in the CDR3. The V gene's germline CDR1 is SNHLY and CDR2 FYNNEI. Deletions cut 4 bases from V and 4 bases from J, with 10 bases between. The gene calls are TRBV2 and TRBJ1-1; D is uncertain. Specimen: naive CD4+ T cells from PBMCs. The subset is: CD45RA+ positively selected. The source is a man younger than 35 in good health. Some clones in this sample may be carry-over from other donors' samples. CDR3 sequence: CASSGGGSTEAFF. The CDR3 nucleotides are TGTGCCAGCAGTGGGGGAGGTAGCACTGAAGCTTTCTTT.